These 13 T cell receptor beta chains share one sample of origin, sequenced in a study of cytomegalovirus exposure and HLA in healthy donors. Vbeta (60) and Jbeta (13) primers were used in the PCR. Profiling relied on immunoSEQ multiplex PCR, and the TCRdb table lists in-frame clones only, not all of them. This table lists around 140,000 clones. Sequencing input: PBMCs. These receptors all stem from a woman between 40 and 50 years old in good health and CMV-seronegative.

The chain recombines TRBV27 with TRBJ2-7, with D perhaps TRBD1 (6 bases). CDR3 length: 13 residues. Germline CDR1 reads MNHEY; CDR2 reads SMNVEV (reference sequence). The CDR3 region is CASSPDSSLRPTV. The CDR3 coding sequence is TGTGCCAGCAGCCCGGACAGTAGCCTCAGGCCAACCGTC.

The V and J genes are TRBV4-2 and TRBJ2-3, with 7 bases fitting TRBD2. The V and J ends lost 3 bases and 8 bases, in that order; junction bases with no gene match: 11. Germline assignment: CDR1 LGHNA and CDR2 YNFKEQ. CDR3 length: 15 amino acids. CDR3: CASSQGRTSAATQYF. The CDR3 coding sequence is TGTGCCAGCAGCCAGGGGCGAACTAGCGCTGCTACGCAGTATTTT.

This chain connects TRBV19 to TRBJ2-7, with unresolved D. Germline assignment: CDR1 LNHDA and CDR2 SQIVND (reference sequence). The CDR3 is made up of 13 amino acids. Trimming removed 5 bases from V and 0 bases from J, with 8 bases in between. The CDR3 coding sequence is TGTGCCAGTAGTCCCGGTCGCTCCTACGAGCAGTACTTC. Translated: CASSPGRSYEQYF.

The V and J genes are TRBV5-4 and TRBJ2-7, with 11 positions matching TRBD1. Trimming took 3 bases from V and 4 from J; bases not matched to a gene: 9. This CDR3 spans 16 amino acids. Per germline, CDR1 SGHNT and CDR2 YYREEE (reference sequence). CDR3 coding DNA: TGTGCCAGCAGCTGGGGGGGGACAGGGGGATTATACGAGCAGTACGTC. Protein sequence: CASSWGGTGGLYEQYV.

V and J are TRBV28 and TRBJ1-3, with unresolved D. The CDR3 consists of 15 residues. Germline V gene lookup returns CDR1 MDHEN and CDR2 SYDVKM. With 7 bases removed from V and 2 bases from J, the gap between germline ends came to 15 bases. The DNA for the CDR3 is TGTGCCAGCACCCCGGGCGGGATAACTGGAAACACCATATATTTT. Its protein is CASTPGGITGNTIYF.

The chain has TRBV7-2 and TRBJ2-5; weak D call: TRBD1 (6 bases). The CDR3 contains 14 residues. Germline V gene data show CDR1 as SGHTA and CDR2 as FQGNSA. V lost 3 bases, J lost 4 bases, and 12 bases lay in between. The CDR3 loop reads CASSFLQGPETQYF. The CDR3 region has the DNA TGTGCCAGCAGCTTTCTACAGGGTCCAGAGACCCAGTACTTC.

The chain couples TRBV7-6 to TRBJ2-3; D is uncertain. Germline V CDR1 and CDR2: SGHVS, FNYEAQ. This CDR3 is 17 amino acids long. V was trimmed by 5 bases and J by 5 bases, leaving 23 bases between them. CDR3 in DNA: TGTGCCAGCAGCCTAACGGCAGAATCACTTCGGGTAGATACGCAGTATTTT. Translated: CASSLTAESLRVDTQYF.

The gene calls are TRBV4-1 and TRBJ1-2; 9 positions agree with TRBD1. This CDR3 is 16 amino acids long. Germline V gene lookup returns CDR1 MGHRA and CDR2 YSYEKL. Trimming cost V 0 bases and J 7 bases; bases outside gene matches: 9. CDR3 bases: TGCGCCAGCAGCCAAGAGCGATTGGGACAGGGATTTGGCTACACCTTC. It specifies CASSQERLGQGFGYTF.

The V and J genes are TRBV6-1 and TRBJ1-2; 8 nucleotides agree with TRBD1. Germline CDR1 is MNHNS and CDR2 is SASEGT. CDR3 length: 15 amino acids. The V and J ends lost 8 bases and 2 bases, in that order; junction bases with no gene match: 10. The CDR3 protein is CASLSPNRGNYGYTF. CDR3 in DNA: TGTGCCAGCTTATCACCAAACAGGGGGAACTATGGCTACACCTTC.

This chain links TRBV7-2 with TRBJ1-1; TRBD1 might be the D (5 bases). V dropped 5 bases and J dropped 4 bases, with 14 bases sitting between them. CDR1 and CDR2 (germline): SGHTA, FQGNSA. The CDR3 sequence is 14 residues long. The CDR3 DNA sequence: TGTGCCAGCAGCCCCCAGGGCCCTTCCACTGAAGCTTTCTTT. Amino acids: CASSPQGPSTEAFF.

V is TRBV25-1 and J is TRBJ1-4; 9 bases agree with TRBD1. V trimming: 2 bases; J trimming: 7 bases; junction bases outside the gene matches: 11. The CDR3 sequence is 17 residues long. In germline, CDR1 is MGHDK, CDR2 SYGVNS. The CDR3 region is CASSERTGVSFGEKLFF. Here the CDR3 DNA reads TGTGCCAGCAGTGAAAGGACAGGGGTCTCCTTCGGTGAAAAACTGTTTTTT.

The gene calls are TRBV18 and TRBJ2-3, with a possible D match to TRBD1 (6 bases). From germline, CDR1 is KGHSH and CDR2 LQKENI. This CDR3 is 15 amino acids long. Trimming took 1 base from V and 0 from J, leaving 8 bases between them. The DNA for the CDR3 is TGTGCCAGCTCACCACGACAGGCTAGCACAGATACGCAGTATTTT. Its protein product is CASSPRQASTDTQYF.

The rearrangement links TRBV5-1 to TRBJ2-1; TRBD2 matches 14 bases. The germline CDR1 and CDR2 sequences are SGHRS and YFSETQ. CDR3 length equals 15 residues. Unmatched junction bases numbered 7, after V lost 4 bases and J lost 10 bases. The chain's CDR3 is CASSRGLAGGQEQFF. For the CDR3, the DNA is TGCGCCAGCAGCCGCGGACTAGCGGGGGGCCAGGAGCAGTTCTTC.